This entry describes one TCR beta chain. The antigen remains undetermined. Generated by immunoSEQ multiplex PCR, the TCRdb table keeps only in-frame clones and is missing some. Altogether hundreds of thousands of clones are present, just over 85% being singletons, with the ten largest covering 0.83%. The data are from a study of cytomegalovirus exposure and HLA in healthy donors. Study results and caveats: While the bulk of TCR sequences proved rare, some public TCRs turned up in many donors. As confirmed in vitro, a few CMV-associated chains were specific for CMV antigens.

The sequenced material came from PBMCs. This TCR was recovered from a woman aged 18 to 35 in good health and CMV-seronegative.

DNA for the CDR3: TGTGCCAGCGGCAGAGATACGCAGTATTTT. Amino acid sequence: CASGRDTQYF. V is TRBV28 and J is TRBJ2-3; no definite D call. The CDR3 contains 10 residues. V was trimmed by 8 bases and J by 5 bases, leaving 5 bases between them. Germline V gene sequence: CDR1 MDHEN, CDR2 SYDVKM. The full variable domain, its missing parts supplied by reference TRBV28 and TRBJ2-3, is DVKVTQSSRYLVKRTGEKVFLECVQDMDHENMFWYRQDPGLGLRLIYFSYDVKMKEKGDIPEGYSVSREKKERFSLILESASTNQTSMYLCASGRDTQYFGPGTRLTVL.